Below, 32 T cell receptor beta chains from the same sample are listed, as sequenced in a study of identical twins. In TCRdb, the 5' RACE reads were re-called with MiXCR into one record per CDR3 protein. The data show 300,000 to 350,000 distinct CDR3 sequences, roughly an eighth seen once. This same sample was also part of a study on yellow fever vaccine responses in identical twins.

The material sequenced was CD8+ T cells sorted from blood. The origin of the receptors is a woman younger than 30 in good health.

This clonotype was picked up a small number of times. The gene calls are TRBV7-9 and TRBJ2-1; 11 nucleotides align to TRBD1. CDR1 is SEHNR, CDR2 FQNEAQ, per germline (reference sequence). The CDR3 covers 15 residues. V was pared by 5 bases and J by 7 bases, with 7 bases of the junction left unmatched. CDR3 region: CASSRTGGNLNEQFF. The CDR3 nucleotides are TGTGCCAGCAGCAGGACAGGGGGCAATTTGAATGAGCAGTTCTTC.

This clonotype was counted at least ten times. The chain recombines TRBV6-1 with TRBJ2-1; TRBD2 might be the D (7 bases). Germline assignment: CDR1 MNHNS and CDR2 SASEGT. The V and J ends lost 5 bases and 2 bases respectively, with 13 bases between them. This CDR3 comprises 15 residues. CDR3 bases: TGTGCCAGCAGTACCCCGGGGGGCGCCTACAATGAGCAGTTCTTC. Its protein product is CASSTPGGAYNEQFF.

This clonotype was counted only a few times. The chain links TRBV7-9 to TRBJ2-3; D perhaps matches TRBD1 (5 bases). The CDR3 runs 14 residues. Germline CDR1 is SEHNR and CDR2 is FQNEAQ (reference sequence). The V gene lost 2 bases and the J gene lost 5 bases, with 11 bases spanning the gap. CDR3 residues: CASSLPRAIDTQYF. Here the CDR3 DNA reads TGTGCCAGCAGCTTACCCAGGGCAATAGATACGCAGTATTTT.

This clonotype was observed a handful of times. The chain joins TRBV6-1 to TRBJ2-7; the D is unclear. This CDR3 comprises 10 residues. V lost 6 bases to trimming and J lost 6 bases, with 6 bases between them. Germline V lookup: CDR1 MNHNS, CDR2 SASEGT. The CDR3 DNA reads as TGTGCCAGCAGGAGAGTCGAGCAGTACTTC. This gives the protein CASRRVEQYF.

A single count supports this clonotype. A much bigger clone sits one base away, suggesting this may be a read error. The J gene is TRBJ2-1, the V gene TRBV3-1, with D maybe TRBD1 (6 bases). Germline V lookup: CDR1 LGHDT, CDR2 YNNKEL (reference sequence). This CDR3 region has 15 residues. CDR3 DNA: TGTGCCACCAGCCAAGATCGAACAGGGAAGAATGAGCAGTTCTTC. It codes for CATSQDRTGKNEQFF.

The chain has TRBV18 and TRBJ2-7, with TRBD2 matching over 9 bases. V was pared by 3 bases and J by 3 bases, with 12 bases of the junction left unmatched. The CDR3 consists of 17 residues. The germline gives CDR1 KGHSH, CDR2 LQKENI. CDR3 DNA: TGTGCCAGCTCACCCCTCCTTAGCGGGAGAATCGACTACGAGCAGTACTTC. Translating it yields CASSPLLSGRIDYEQYF. The full variable domain, its missing parts supplied by reference TRBV18 and TRBJ2-7, is NAGVMQNPRHLVRRRGQEARLRCSPMKGHSHVYWYRQLPEEGLKFMVYLQKENIIDESGMPKERFSAEFPKEGPSILRIQQVVRGDSAAYFCASSPLLSGRIDYEQYFGPGTRLTVT.

This rearrangement joins TRBV20-1 to TRBJ2-1; TRBD2 matches 9 bases. This CDR3 comprises 14 residues. Germline lookup yields CDR1 DFQATT and CDR2 SNEGSKA (reference sequence). The CDR3 nucleotides are TGCAGCAGAGGGCGGGGGGGCTCCTACAATGAGCAGTTCTTC. As protein: CSRGRGGSYNEQFF.

The V call is TRBV7-6, the J call TRBJ1-2, with 10 positions matching TRBD1. The V gene end was trimmed by 5 bases and the J gene end by 8 bases; junction bases not matched to a gene: 8. Germline loops: CDR1 SGHVS, CDR2 FNYEAQ. The CDR3 contains 14 residues. CDR3 sequence (DNA): TGTGCCAGCAGCCCTGGCGGGACAGGGGAGGGCTACACCTTC. This translates into CASSPGGTGEGYTF.

The chain uses TRBV5-6 and TRBJ2-5; D possibly corresponds to TRBD2 (5 bases). Trimming shortened V by 2 bases and J by 3 bases, and 8 bases separated the two germline ends. Germline loops: CDR1 SGHDT, CDR2 YYEEEE. The CDR3 totals 13 residues. Here the CDR3 DNA reads TGTGCCAGCAGCTTCGACGGGAAAGAGACCCAGTACTTC. Residues: CASSFDGKETQYF.

This clonotype has a handful of counts. The chain combines TRBV20-1 with TRBJ2-7; 9 nucleotides align to TRBD1. Trimming at V came to 7 bases and at J to 3 bases, leaving 16 bases not matched to a gene. The CDR3 totals 16 residues. CDR1 is DFQATT, CDR2 SNEGSKA, per germline (reference sequence). CDR3 protein: CSEAGFWDRVRYEQYV. Written as DNA, the CDR3 is TGCAGTGAAGCAGGGTTTTGGGACAGGGTACGCTACGAGCAGTACGTC.

The chain links TRBV3-1 to TRBJ2-7; D ambiguous. Germline-derived CDR1 and CDR2 are LGHDT and YNNKEL (reference sequence). V was pared by 0 bases and J by 2 bases, with 8 bases between. The CDR3 consists of 14 residues. The CDR3 region has the DNA TGTGCCAGCAGCCAAGATTCTAATGCCTACGAGCAGTACGTC. Its translation is CASSQDSNAYEQYV.

The V call is TRBV11-1, the J call TRBJ1-1; no definite D call. V was trimmed by 8 bases and J by 4 bases, leaving 14 bases between them. This CDR3 spans 13 amino acids. Germline CDR1 is SGHAT and CDR2 is FQDESV (reference sequence). For the CDR3, the DNA is TGTGCCAGCGCCTGGGGTCCGGGCACTGAAGCTTTCTTT. Protein sequence: CASAWGPGTEAFF.

This chain connects TRBV2 to TRBJ1-2; D might be TRBD1 (6 bases). This CDR3 is 12 amino acids long. The V gene's germline CDR1 is SNHLY and CDR2 FYNNEI. The V end lost 10 bases, the J end lost 5 bases, and 14 bases lay between the germline ends. The CDR3 reads CATRQDFYGYTF. The CDR3 DNA follows: TGTGCCACTAGACAGGACTTTTATGGCTACACCTTC. The whole variable domain, remainder taken from reference TRBV2 and TRBJ1-2, is EPEVTQTPSHQVTQMGQEVILRCVPISNHLYFYWYRQILGQKVEFLVSFYNNEISEKSEIFDDQFSVERPDGSNFTLKIRSTKLEDSAMYFCATRQDFYGYTFGSGTRLTVV.

This clonotype turned up a few times. The V gene is TRBV5-6, the J gene TRBJ2-1; D is unresolved. Germline V lookup: CDR1 SGHDT, CDR2 YYEEEE. The CDR3 is 12 residues long. Trimming removed 2 bases from V and 10 bases from J, with 10 bases in between. The CDR3 is CASSFSHWEQFF. As DNA, the CDR3 is TGTGCCAGCAGCTTCAGTCATTGGGAGCAGTTCTTC.

This clonotype was counted only a few times. The J gene is TRBJ2-1, the V gene TRBV11-2; 8 bases match TRBD2. CDR3 length: 15 amino acids. With 1 base clipped from V and 7 bases from J, the junction kept 6 bases outside the gene matches. The germline V gene encodes CDR1 SGHAT and CDR2 FQNNGV. The CDR3 region is CASSLGGGPGNEQFF. CDR3 DNA sequence: TGTGCCAGCAGCTTAGGCGGGGGGCCGGGGAATGAGCAGTTCTTC.

The J gene is TRBJ2-1, the V gene TRBV21-1; no check of the table's D call, TRBD1, against the DNA was made. TRBV21-1 is recorded as a pseudogene. The CDR3 is 15 amino acids. The CDR3 region is CASSMRGRPYNEQFF. The CDR3 region has the DNA TGTGCCAGCAGCATGAGGGGGAGACCGTACAATGAGCAGTTCTTC.

This clonotype has only a few counts. The chain links TRBV5-4 to TRBJ2-4, with D possibly being TRBD1 or TRBD2 (5 bases each). V was cut by 0 bases and J by 1 base, with 29 bases left in between. The length of the CDR3 is 22 residues. The germline CDR1 and CDR2 sequences are SGHNT and YYREEE (reference sequence). This chain's CDR3 is CASSLGIRSTLAKNRAKNIQYF. CDR3 sequence (DNA): TGTGCCAGCAGCTTGGGTATCAGGTCCACTCTAGCCAAAAACAGGGCCAAAAACATTCAGTACTTC.

The V call is TRBV15, the J call TRBJ1-1, with D possibly being TRBD1 (5 bases). The CDR3 extends over 14 amino acids. Trimming pared 5 bases from V and 5 bases from J, leaving 15 bases between. Germline CDR1 is LNHNV and CDR2 is YYDKDF (reference sequence). As DNA, the CDR3 is TGTGCCACCAGCCTAGAGGGGAGTTGGACTGAAGCTTTCTTT. It encodes CATSLEGSWTEAFF.

The V gene is TRBV27, the J gene TRBJ2-1; D may be TRBD1 (5 bases). This CDR3 has 12 residues. CDR1 is MNHEY, CDR2 SMNVEV, per germline (reference sequence). The ends were cut back, 6 bases at V and 9 bases at J, with 12 bases in the middle. CDR3 DNA: TGTGCCAGCAGGCCAGGGTTGAGTGAGCAGTTCTTC. It yields the protein CASRPGLSEQFF.

This clonotype was seen a handful of times. This rearrangement joins TRBV4-1 to TRBJ2-7, with D hard to call. The V and J ends lost 3 bases and 6 bases respectively, with 12 bases between them. The CDR3 runs to 13 residues. Germline loops: CDR1 MGHRA, CDR2 YSYEKL. CDR3 sequence (DNA): TGCGCCAGCAGCCAGGCTAGGATGGGCGAGCAGTACTTC. Protein product: CASSQARMGEQYF.

V and J are TRBV11-1 and TRBJ2-3, with 11 bases that match TRBD1. The length of the CDR3 is 20 residues. Germline CDR1 is SGHAT and CDR2 is FQDESV (reference sequence). Trimming at V came to 0 bases and at J to 2 bases, leaving 13 bases not matched to a gene. CDR3 sequence reads: CASSLAGTGGWLLATDTQYF. The CDR3 region has the DNA TGTGCCAGCAGCTTAGCCGGGACAGGGGGTTGGTTATTGGCCACAGATACGCAGTATTTT.

The V call is TRBV20-1, the J call TRBJ2-7; TRBD1 is a possible D gene (5 bases). Deletions cut 3 bases from V and 7 bases from J, with 10 bases between. The germline gives CDR1 DFQATT, CDR2 SNEGSKA (reference sequence). The CDR3 has 11 amino acids. The CDR3 loop reads CSASLGDEQYF. The DNA for the CDR3 is TGCAGTGCTAGTTTAGGGGATGAGCAGTACTTC.

V is TRBV5-4 and J is TRBJ2-7; D may be TRBD2 (5 bases). The CDR3 runs to 14 residues. CDR1 and CDR2 (germline): SGHNT, YYREEE (reference sequence). Between the trimmed V and J ends, which lost 4 bases and 3 bases, there was a span of 14 bases. CDR3 nucleotide sequence: TGTGCCAGCAGCCTGCGGACCACTAGCTACGAGCAGTACTTC. It encodes CASSLRTTSYEQYF.

With respect to this clonotype: At one end, the junction sequence differs from germline, possibly due to a read error. The chain couples TRBV9 to TRBJ1-4; 7 positions agree with TRBD1. The CDR3 is 16 residues long. Per the germline V gene, CDR1 is SGDLS and CDR2 is YYNGEE. This chain's CDR3 is CASSGRDSSTNEKLFF. The CDR3 region has the DNA TGTGCCAGCAGCGGGAGGGACAGCTCAACTAATGAGAAACTGTTTTTT.

The chain employs TRBV18 and TRBJ1-2, with a tentative D call TRBD1 (6 bases). This CDR3 contains 16 residues. Deletions cut 4 bases from V and 4 bases from J, with 19 bases between. Looked up from germline, CDR1 is KGHSH and CDR2 is LQKENI. The CDR3 DNA follows: TGTGCCAGCTCACACAACAGGGAAGGTATCGGCTATGGCTACACCTTC. Translating it yields CASSHNREGIGYGYTF.

The gene calls are TRBV12-3 or TRBV12-4 and TRBJ2-1, with 8 bases lining up with TRBD2. V shed 8 bases, J shed 0 bases, and the junction held 6 bases outside the gene matches. The length of the CDR3 is 15 residues. The CDR3 coding sequence is TGTGCCAGCGAGTCCCGGGAGGGCTCCTACAATGAGCAGTTCTTC. Translated: CASESREGSYNEQFF.

In regard to this clonotype: One junction end disagrees with the germline gene, perhaps due to a read error. The chain joins TRBV3-1 to TRBJ2-3; D possibly corresponds to TRBD2 (6 bases). CDR1 and CDR2 (germline): LGHDT, YNNKEL (reference sequence). This CDR3 contains 15 residues. CDR3 DNA sequence: TGTGCCACCTGCCAGGAGGGGAGGCGGGCAGAGACGCAGTATTTT. It encodes CATCQEGRRAETQYF.

At least ten counts were recorded for this clonotype. This chain links TRBV12-3 or TRBV12-4 with TRBJ2-3, with TRBD2 as a possible D gene (6 bases). V lost 3 bases and J lost 4, with 14 bases in between. The CDR3 totals 15 residues. CDR3 protein: CASSFYGGVADTQYF. The CDR3 nucleotides are TGTGCCAGCAGTTTTTACGGGGGTGTGGCAGATACGCAGTATTTT.

DNA of the CDR3: TGTGCCAGCAGCTTAGGTTTAGCCCGAGAGACCCAGTACTTC. It translates to CASSLGLARETQYF. The rearrangement links TRBV7-9 to TRBJ2-5; no definite D call. V lost 1 base and J lost 4, with 10 bases in between. The CDR3 contains 14 residues. Germline assignment: CDR1 SEHNR and CDR2 FQNEAQ (reference sequence).

V is TRBV28 and J is TRBJ2-7; D is unclear. Germline V CDR1 and CDR2: MDHEN, SYDVKM. Trimming stripped 5 bases from V and 2 bases from J, with 10 bases between. The length of the CDR3 is 13 residues. The CDR3 DNA reads TGTGCCAGCAGTCACCGCCCGGCCTACGAGCAGTACTTC. It yields the protein CASSHRPAYEQYF.

This clonotype occurred a few times. The chain carries TRBV28 and TRBJ2-7; D not certain. Per germline, CDR1 MDHEN and CDR2 SYDVKM. CDR3 length: 11 amino acids. V was cut by 8 bases and J by 10 bases, with 15 bases left in between. The CDR3 protein is CASAEPGFQYF. The CDR3 DNA reads as TGTGCCAGCGCGGAACCGGGCTTCCAGTACTTC.

This clonotype was counted between two and nine times. The chain links TRBV6-1 to TRBJ2-5; the match to TRBD2 covers 8 bases. CDR3 length: 17 amino acids. With V trimmed by 5 bases and J by 3 bases, 14 bases remained unmatched. The germline gives CDR1 MNHNS, CDR2 SASEGT. CDR3 in DNA: TGTGCCAGCAGTCCCGGTTGGTCGGGGGGGAATAAAGAGACCCAGTACTTC. The encoded protein is CASSPGWSGGNKETQYF.